The rows below give T cell receptor beta chains drawn from one sample of a study of shared clonotypes between healthy human individuals. TCRdb keeps only in-frame clones here, not all; method: immunoSEQ multiplex PCR. The sample shows about 2,100,000 clones, about 92% of them seen only once. The material sequenced was naive CD8+ T cells from PBMCs. These receptors were taken from a man younger than 35 in good health. Some clones in this sample may be carry-over from other donors' samples. Both conserved end residues are part of each CDR3. A D gene is named only where the DNA matches it firmly. Rows give clone size only sometimes, using once, few, many, or a class for an expanded clone.

V	J	D	size	CDR3	DNA
TRBV4-2	TRBJ1-4	TRBD1	NA	CASSQDFSGGSNEKLFF	TGTGCCAGCAGCCAAGACTTTTCAGGGGGCAGTAATGAAAAACTGTTTTTT
TRBV13	TRBJ2-1	NA	NA	CASSPRVRDNEQFF	TGTGCCAGCAGCCCGAGGGTGAGGGACAATGAGCAGTTCTTC
TRBV7-8	TRBJ2-7	TRBD1	NA	CASSSPGQGDEQYF	TGTGCCAGCAGCTCGCCGGGACAGGGCGACGAGCAGTACTTC
TRBV6-5	TRBJ2-3	NA	NA	CASSPGSPSTDTQYF	TGTGCCAGCAGTCCCGGGTCACCTAGCACAGATACGCAGTATTTT
TRBV7-9	TRBJ2-2	NA	NA	CASSPPQGTNTGELFF	TGTGCCAGCAGCCCGCCCCAGGGGACGAACACCGGGGAGCTGTTTTTT
TRBV19	TRBJ2-7	NA	NA	CASMNSFSYEQYF	TGTGCCAGTATGAATTCTTTCAGCTACGAGCAGTACTTC
TRBV27	TRBJ1-5	NA	NA	CASSLLGSMVPQHF	TGTGCCAGCAGTTTACTAGGGTCAATGGTGCCCCAGCATTTT
TRBV29-1	TRBJ2-7	NA	NA	CSVSGIKYEQYF	TGCAGCGTCTCCGGGATCAAATACGAGCAGTACTTC
TRBV6-1	TRBJ2-7	NA	NA	CASRDYEQYF	TGTGCCAGCAGAGACTACGAGCAGTACTTC
TRBV6-6	TRBJ2-7	NA	NA	CASSYSPGSSYEQYF	TGTGCCAGCAGTTACTCCCCGGGAAGCTCCTACGAGCAGTACTTC
TRBV27	TRBJ2-2	NA	NA	CASSPYRTGELFF	TGTGCCAGCAGTCCATACCGGACCGGGGAGCTGTTTTTT
TRBV27	TRBJ2-2	NA	NA	CASSVQINTGELFF	TGTGCCAGCAGTGTGCAGATAAACACCGGGGAGCTGTTTTTT
TRBV10-2	TRBJ2-5	TRBD2	NA	CASSLTSPEETQYF	TGCGCCAGCAGTTTGACTAGCCCGGAAGAGACCCAGTACTTC
TRBV29-1	TRBJ2-1	NA	few	CSVYTGTNNEQFF	TGCAGCGTCTACACCGGGACCAACAATGAGCAGTTCTTC
TRBV5-1	TRBJ2-1	NA	NA	CASSLGGGPAYNEQFF	TGCGCCAGCAGCTTGGGGGGCGGACCTGCCTACAATGAGCAGTTCTTC
TRBV21-1	TRBJ2-7	NA	NA	CASSKVGTATYEQYF	TGTGCCAGCAGCAAAGTTGGGACAGCGACCTACGAGCAGTACTTC
TRBV19	TRBJ1-5	TRBD1	few	CASSHRDRADRSQPQHF	TGTGCCAGTAGTCACCGGGACAGGGCGGATCGAAGTCAGCCCCAGCATTTT
TRBV9	TRBJ2-1	NA	NA	CASSVYPHEQFF	TGTGCCAGCAGCGTATATCCCCATGAGCAGTTCTTC
TRBV2	TRBJ2-7	NA	NA	CASRQGVKYF	TGTGCCAGCAGGCAAGGGGTGAAGTACTTC
TRBV5-6	TRBJ2-7	TRBD1	NA	CASSLADRTYEQYF	TGTGCCAGCAGCTTGGCGGACAGGACCTACGAGCAGTACTTC
TRBV27	TRBJ1-5	TRBD1	NA	CASSEQGHQPQHF	TGTGCCAGCAGCGAACAGGGGCATCAGCCCCAGCATTTT
TRBV29-1	TRBJ2-7	NA	NA	CSVIQYEQYF	TGCAGCGTTATTCAATACGAGCAGTACTTC
TRBV12-2	TRBJ2-1	NA	NA	CASRSAQGADEQFF	TGTGCAAGTCGCTCCGCGCAGGGGGCGGATGAGCAGTTCTTC
TRBV28	TRBJ1-2	NA	NA	CASSPTEYGYTF	TGTGCCAGCAGCCCCACAGAATATGGCTACACCTTC
TRBV2	TRBJ2-7	TRBD2	NA	CASSDPSGTSYEQYF	TGTGCCAGCAGTGACCCTAGCGGGACCTCCTACGAGCAGTACTTC
TRBV6-5	TRBJ1-5	NA	NA	CASRDSFNQPQHF	TGTGCCAGCAGGGACAGCTTCAATCAGCCCCAGCATTTT
TRBV6-6	TRBJ2-7	TRBD1	NA	CASASDRVGEQYF	TGTGCCAGCGCGTCCGACAGGGTTGGCGAGCAGTACTTC
TRBV15	TRBJ2-1	TRBD1	once	CATSNLGQGRDEQFF	TGTGCCACCAGCAACCTCGGACAGGGTAGGGATGAGCAGTTCTTC
TRBV19	TRBJ2-7	NA	NA	CASSIFGGVAYEQYF	TGTGCCAGTAGTATTTTCGGAGGGGTAGCCTACGAGCAGTACTTC
TRBV7-9	TRBJ2-7	TRBD2	once	CASSGGERDPPYEQYF	TGTGCCAGCAGCGGGGGGGAGCGGGACCCTCCCTACGAGCAGTACTTC
TRBV5-6	TRBJ2-7	TRBD2	NA	CASSLTSGAYEQYF	TGTGCCAGCAGCTTGACTAGCGGCGCCTACGAGCAGTACTTC
TRBV11-2	TRBJ2-7	NA	NA	CASSLSGYEQYF	TGTGCCAGCAGCTTGAGCGGGTACGAGCAGTACTTC
TRBV5-4	TRBJ2-7	NA	NA	CASSSNGPEQYF	TGTGCCAGCAGCTCAAACGGCCCCGAGCAGTACTTC
TRBV7-9	TRBJ2-1	NA	NA	CASSGSVRAPWVDEQFF	TGTGCCAGCAGCGGTTCCGTTAGGGCCCCTTGGGTCGATGAGCAGTTCTTC
TRBV4-2	TRBJ1-1	NA	NA	CASSQDIGGAIGNTEAFF	TGTGCCAGCAGCCAAGATATCGGAGGGGCGATAGGGAACACTGAAGCTTTCTTT
TRBV2	TRBJ2-2	NA	NA	CASSPDREEPGELFF	TGTGCCAGCAGCCCCGACAGGGAGGAACCCGGGGAGCTGTTTTTT
TRBV27	TRBJ1-2	TRBD1	NA	CASSLRGTGPSNYGYTF	TGTGCCAGCAGCTTACGAGGGACAGGCCCGTCTAACTATGGCTACACCTTC
TRBV11-2	TRBJ2-1	NA	NA	CASSLVAGSEQFF	TGTGCCAGCAGCTTAGTGGCAGGGAGTGAGCAGTTCTTC
TRBV7-3	TRBJ1-2	NA	NA	CASSLSPNYGYTF	TGTGCCAGCAGCTTATCCCCGAACTATGGCTACACCTTC
TRBV6-6	TRBJ1-1	NA	once	CASSYGRVTEAFF	TGCGCCAGCAGTTACGGCAGGGTCACTGAAGCTTTCTTT
TRBV12-5	TRBJ2-2	NA	NA	CASGSWGHGELFF	TGTGCTAGTGGTTCATGGGGTCACGGGGAGCTGTTTTTT
TRBV27	TRBJ2-2	NA	NA	CASSWGVATGELFF	TGTGCCAGCAGCTGGGGTGTGGCGACCGGGGAGCTGTTTTTT
TRBV9	TRBJ2-1	TRBD2	NA	CASSPPSGESYNEQFF	TGTGCCAGCAGCCCACCCAGCGGGGAATCCTACAATGAGCAGTTCTTC
TRBV10-3	TRBJ2-1	NA	NA	CAISPGGNEQFF	TGTGCCATCAGTCCAGGGGGGAATGAGCAGTTCTTC
TRBV13	TRBJ2-3	TRBD2	NA	CASSLGRDSGSADTQYF	TGTGCCAGCAGCTTAGGCCGTGATAGCGGGAGTGCAGATACGCAGTATTTT
TRBV29-1	TRBJ2-7	NA	NA	CSVTRDTTYEQYF	TGCAGCGTTACCAGGGACACCACCTACGAGCAGTACTTC
TRBV5-4	TRBJ1-1	TRBD1	few	CASSSSRDRDTEAFF	TGTGCCAGCAGCTCGTCCCGGGACAGGGACACTGAAGCTTTCTTT